This is a list of T cell receptor beta chains from one sample in a study of blood T cell repertoires in COVID-19. Profiled with immunoSEQ multiplex PCR; TCRdb holds only in-frame clones, not every one. The table records some 430,000 clones, about 90% of them present only once. Sequencing input: PBMCs or T cells enriched from blood (not recorded which). All receptors come from a man aged 18-30 years who had recovered from COVID-19. CDR3s include the opening cysteine and the closing phenylalanine or tryptophan. The order of the fields is clone size, J gene, V gene, D gene, CDR3 DNA, CDR3 protein. D genes are given only for firm matches. Not all rows give a size; the values are once, few, many and, for expanded clones, a class.

- | TRBJ2-2 | TRBV2 | TRBD2 | TGTGCCAGCAGTGAGTCTAGCGGAAACACCGGGGAGCTGTTTTTT | CASSESSGNTGELFF
- | TRBJ2-3 | TRBV3-1/TRBV3-2 | TRBD2 | TGTGCCAGCAGCCCTCGACTAGCGGGGGGGCTGGATACGCAGTATTTT | CASSPRLAGGLDTQYF
- | TRBJ2-3 | TRBV20-1 | TRBD2 | TGCAGTGCTAGTCGGCAAGCTCTAGCGGGAGTTTCAGATACGCAGTATTTT | CSASRQALAGVSDTQYF
- | TRBJ2-7 | TRBV27 | - | TGTGCCAGCAGTTTAACTGGCGGGACCTACGAGCAGTACTTC | CASSLTGGTYEQYF
- | TRBJ1-3 | TRBV6-5 | TRBD1 | TGTGCCAGCAGTCTAACAGGGGCTGGAAACACCATATATTTT | CASSLTGAGNTIYF
- | TRBJ2-5 | TRBV27 | - | TGTGCCAGCAGTTTATATCCTTCTTTGGAGACCCAGTACTTC | CASSLYPSLETQYF
- | TRBJ2-7 | TRBV7-3 | - | TGTGCCAGCAGCTCCGCGGAGACTAGATGTCCCTACGAGCAGTACTTC | CASSSAETRCPYEQYF
- | TRBJ1-2 | TRBV6-4 | TRBD1 | TGTGCCAGCAGCCCGGGACAGGGGGCTTACTATGGCTACACCTTC | CASSPGQGAYYGYTF
- | TRBJ1-6 | TRBV6-1 | - | TGTGCCAGCAGTGAAGGTTGGGAGGACACCCTCCACTTT | CASSEGWEDTLHF
- | TRBJ1-4 | TRBV5-6 | - | TGTGCCAGCAGCGGGGAGAGGGCGGAAAAACTGTTTTTT | CASSGERAEKLFF
few | TRBJ2-7 | TRBV5-6 | - | TGTGCCAGCAGCTTCGCAGGATCCTCCTACGAGCAGTACTTC | CASSFAGSSYEQYF
- | TRBJ2-1 | TRBV7-3 | TRBD2 | TGTGCCAGCAGCCCCGGGACTAGCGGCTACAATGAGCAGTTCTTC | CASSPGTSGYNEQFF
- | TRBJ2-3 | TRBV6-1 | TRBD2 | TGTGCCAGCAGTGAACTTCGGGGGGTAGGCACAGATACGCAGTATTTT | CASSELRGVGTDTQYF
- | TRBJ1-2 | TRBV7-9 | - | TGTGCCAGCAGGCACCTAGGGCAGGGTCTAGGCTACACCTTC | CASRHLGQGLGYTF
- | TRBJ2-5 | TRBV4-1 | TRBD2 | TGCGCCAGCAGCCAGCGGGAGGAGACCCAGTACTTC | CASSQREETQYF
- | TRBJ2-2 | TRBV2 | - | TGTGCCACCGATGGAGGGACTAACACCGGGGAGCTGTTTTTT | CATDGGTNTGELFF
- | TRBJ1-1 | TRBV29-1 | - | TGCAGCGTAGAAGGAGGGTACACTGAAGCTTTCTTT | CSVEGGYTEAFF
- | TRBJ1-5 | TRBV6-5 | - | TGTGCCAGCAGTTACGGGGCGGGGCCGAGTCAGCCCCAGCATTTT | CASSYGAGPSQPQHF
once | TRBJ2-7 | TRBV6-2/TRBV6-3 | - | TGTGCCAGCAGTTACGTTCTTAGGCGGGGTGTGGTCGTTCGCGAGCAGTACTTC | CASSYVLRRGVVVREQYF
few | TRBJ1-6 | TRBV28 | - | TGTGCCAGCAGCCCCCTCGTGATTGCCGGAGGTTCACCCCTCCACTTT | CASSPLVIAGGSPLHF
- | TRBJ2-2 | TRBV6-1 | - | TGTGCCAGCAGTGAATTCGAACAGGGTACCGGGGAGCTGTTTTTT | CASSEFEQGTGELFF
once | TRBJ2-5 | TRBV3-1/TRBV3-2 | - | TGTGCCAGCAGCCAAGGTCGGCGAGGCGATCAAGAGACCCAGTACTTC | CASSQGRRGDQETQYF
- | TRBJ1-1 | TRBV9 | - | TGTGCCAGCAGCGTAGAAGGGCGGGACACTGAAGCTTTCTTT | CASSVEGRDTEAFF
once | TRBJ1-1 | TRBV7-9 | TRBD1 | TGTGCCAGCAGCCCGGACAGGGGAGACACTGAAGCTTTCTTT | CASSPDRGDTEAFF
- | TRBJ1-4 | TRBV20-1 | - | TGCAGTGCTAGTAGTCTTGGGCAGAAGAATGAAAAACTGTTTTTT | CSASSLGQKNEKLFF
- | TRBJ2-3 | TRBV18 | - | TGTGCCAGCTCACCAAATTCAGGGTCAGATACGCAGTATTTT | CASSPNSGSDTQYF
- | TRBJ1-6 | TRBV10-1 | - | TGCGCCAGCAGTGAGAACCCCAGGAATTCACCCCTCCACTTT | CASSENPRNSPLHF
- | TRBJ2-7 | TRBV10-3 | - | TGTGCCATCAGTGAAAGTGATGCAGGCTACACCTACGAGCAGTACTTC | CAISESDAGYTYEQYF
- | TRBJ2-1 | TRBV25-1 | - | TGTGCCAGCAGTGAATACCCCACACGAAATGAGCAGTTCTTC | CASSEYPTRNEQFF
few | TRBJ1-3 | TRBV11-3 | TRBD1 | TGTGCCAGCGGGGGGACAGGGAGAAACACCATATATTTT | CASGGTGRNTIYF
- | TRBJ1-4 | TRBV9 | TRBD1 | TGTGCCAGCAGTTCCGGGACAGGGGGCGGAAAACTGTTTTTT | CASSSGTGGGKLFF
- | TRBJ2-3 | TRBV11-1 | TRBD2 | TGTGCCAGCAGCTTAGATGGCGGGAGTCCTACAGATACGCAGTATTTT | CASSLDGGSPTDTQYF
- | TRBJ1-4 | TRBV27 | - | TGTGCCAGCGGTTTAACACGGGGAGAAAAACTGTTTTTT | CASGLTRGEKLFF
- | TRBJ1-3 | TRBV3-1/TRBV3-2 | - | TGTGCCAGCAGCCAAGAAAGGACTCGTGGAAACACCATATATTTT | CASSQERTRGNTIYF
- | TRBJ2-1 | TRBV4-1 | TRBD2 | TGCGCCAGCAGCCAAGATCACGCGGGAGATGAGCAGTTCTTC | CASSQDHAGDEQFF
- | TRBJ2-7 | TRBV5-8 | - | TGTGCCAGCAGCAGAGAGCTTACCCATTACGAGCAGTACTTC | CASSRELTHYEQYF
- | TRBJ1-6 | TRBV6-5 | TRBD1 | TGTGCCAGCAGCTCCGGACAGGGAGTGTCACCCCTCCACTTT | CASSSGQGVSPLHF
few | TRBJ1-1 | TRBV12-3/TRBV12-4 | - | TGTGCCAGCAGTTTTCAGGGAAACACTGAAGCTTTCTTT | CASSFQGNTEAFF
once | TRBJ1-4 | TRBV19 | TRBD1 | TGTGCCAGTAGGGACGACAGGGAGTCGACTAATGAAAAACTGTTTTTT | CASRDDRESTNEKLFF
- | TRBJ1-4 | TRBV6-1 | - | TGTGCCAGCAGTGAAGTCAGGGTCGGTGAAAAACTGTTTTTT | CASSEVRVGEKLFF
- | TRBJ1-3 | TRBV19 | - | TGTGCCAGTAGTAAGGTGGGCACCCGGATCTCTGGAAACACCATATATTTT | CASSKVGTRISGNTIYF
- | TRBJ1-1 | TRBV3-1/TRBV3-2 | - | TGTGCCAGCAGCCGGACACCGAACACTGAAGCTTTCTTT | CASSRTPNTEAFF
- | TRBJ2-3 | TRBV14 | TRBD2 | TGTGCCAGCAGCCACCGGGGGGTCACAGATACGCAGTATTTT | CASSHRGVTDTQYF
- | TRBJ2-1 | TRBV28 | - | TGTGCCAGCAGGAGAGCGGAGAACAATGAGCAGTTCTTC | CASRRAENNEQFF
- | TRBJ2-7 | TRBV10-2 | TRBD2 | TGCGCCAGCAGTGGACGAGGACTAGCGGGAGGGAACGAGCAGTACTTC | CASSGRGLAGGNEQYF
- | TRBJ1-2 | TRBV18 | TRBD1 | TGTGCCAGCTCACTACAAAAGACAGGGAACTATGGCTACACCTTC | CASSLQKTGNYGYTF
- | TRBJ1-3 | TRBV30 | TRBD1 | TGTGCCGCCTTGACAGGGAGAAACACCATATATTTT | CAALTGRNTIYF
- | TRBJ1-6 | TRBV28 | TRBD1 | TGTGCCAGCAGCCTGGGGCAGGGGGGTACACCCCTCCACTTT | CASSLGQGGTPLHF
once | TRBJ1-1 | TRBV6-4 | TRBD1 | TGTGCCAGCAGTGACTCGTGGACAGGTGAAGCTTTCTTT | CASSDSWTGEAFF
- | TRBJ1-5 | TRBV3-1/TRBV3-2 | - | TGTGCCAGCAGCCAGAGGGAGAATCAGCCCCAGCATTTT | CASSQRENQPQHF
- | TRBJ1-5 | TRBV5-8 | TRBD1 | TGTGCCAGCAGCCCCGAAGCCGGGACAGGGTTTCATCAGCCCCAGCATTTT | CASSPEAGTGFHQPQHF